The rows below give T cell receptor beta chains drawn from one sample of a study of cytomegalovirus exposure and HLA in healthy donors. The assay was immunoSEQ multiplex PCR, and TCRdb's table has in-frame clones only and misses some. This table holds 150,000 to 200,000 clones, about four fifths found once. Sequencing was carried out using PBMCs. The receptors come from a man aged 18 to 29 in good health and CMV-seronegative. Each CDR3 is given with its conserved first and last residue.

cdr3_length j_call v_call cdr3_aa
13 TRBJ2-7 TRBV19 CASSMGQTREQYF
15 TRBJ2-7 TRBV12-5 CASGLVLGRDYEQYF
14 TRBJ2-7 TRBV9 CASSMTGVGNEQYF
14 TRBJ2-7 TRBV4-3 CASSQERGSYEQYF
14 TRBJ2-5 TRBV7-2 CASSRDTTQETQYF
16 TRBJ2-1 TRBV7-9 CASSPTGQGRTREQFF
12 TRBJ1-1 TRBV7-9 CASSLGAVEAFF
13 TRBJ2-1 TRBV9 CASSGTQYHEQFF
14 TRBJ2-2 TRBV19 CASNSGRAAGELFF
14 TRBJ2-1 TRBV6-1 CASSEVGGGNEQFF
15 TRBJ2-5 TRBV7-7 CASSLAARVQETQYF
19 TRBJ2-1 TRBV30 CAWSVLKPGTASSYNEQFF
12 TRBJ1-1 TRBV10-3 CAIPGGNTEAFF
14 TRBJ2-1 TRBV5-1 CASSLANGNNEQFF
18 TRBJ2-7 TRBV2 CASRDWMGLAGHSYEQYF
12 TRBJ2-7 TRBV29-1 CSVRQGWGEQYF
14 TRBJ2-1 TRBV6-5 CASGRGGGWDEQFF
17 TRBJ1-5 TRBV28 CASSRSGKWGFNQPQHF
13 TRBJ2-7 TRBV7-2 CASSPGGSYEQYF
13 TRBJ2-2 TRBV18 CASSPTQPGELFF
11 TRBJ2-7 TRBV29-1 CSVESTYEQYF
16 TRBJ2-7 TRBV29-1 CSVEDRLAGGLYEQYF
17 TRBJ2-6 TRBV9 CASTLGDRISGANVLTF
15 TRBJ1-5 TRBV10-3 CAISEGQISNQPQHF
13 TRBJ1-1 TRBV9 CASSVQVNTEAFF
13 TRBJ2-3 TRBV9 CASSVGPRDTQYF
15 TRBJ2-2 TRBV7-2 CASSPALRGTGELFF
12 TRBJ2-1 TRBV11-2 CASSPGGNEQFF
16 TRBJ1-2 TRBV11-2 CASSRGGTGGYSGYTF
16 TRBJ1-6 TRBV7-7 CASSTSTGAYNSPLHF
15 TRBJ2-2 TRBV30 CAWNQREASTGELFF
16 TRBJ2-5 TRBV5-6 CASSWRIAGGRETQYF
15 TRBJ1-5 TRBV6-5 CASTPGLADGQPQHF
16 TRBJ1-3 TRBV29-1 CSATIPGQGFGNTIYF
18 TRBJ1-1 TRBV14 CASSPRHRAEKMNTEAFF
15 TRBJ2-7 TRBV5-5 CASSYADGAAYEQYF
17 TRBJ2-5 TRBV27 CASSLAPPPRGQETQYF
14 TRBJ1-2 TRBV2 CASSGSTASTGYTF
17 TRBJ2-5 TRBV27 CASSLRPGLAGEETQYF
14 TRBJ1-5 TRBV19 CASTITGGHQPQHF
14 TRBJ1-4 TRBV6-6 CASSRDRANEKLFF